This TCR beta chain originates from a study of immune cell composition in non-small cell lung cancer. Concerning this clone: Its target is unknown.

Study outcomes and limitations: Clones >0.5% enriched in tumour were rarer in adenocarcinoma (about 35%) than squamous (about 80%). Lung adenocarcinomas had lower top 10 clone scores and clonality than squamous tumours. Tumour-reactive clones were not shown to match dominant in vivo tumour clones.

Only in-frame clones appear in the TCRdb table, and some are missing; sequencing was by immunoSEQ multiplex PCR. The sample contains approximately 13,000 clones, about 84% of which appear only once. This CDR3 contains 15 residues. Germline CDR1 and CDR2: KGHSH and LQKENI. Trimming cost V 2 bases and J 3 bases; bases outside gene matches: 5. The rearrangement joins TRBV18 to TRBJ1-1, with 8 bases that match TRBD1. This clonotype was sampled from a human donor with non-small cell lung cancer. The material sequenced was lung tumor tissue. The CDR3 sequence is CASSPKDRVDTEAFF. As DNA, the CDR3 is TGTGCCAGCTCACCAAAGGACAGGGTAGACACTGAAGCTTTCTTT.